The 18 T cell receptor beta chains listed next were all sequenced from one sample in a study of PD-1 blockade in classical Hodgkin lymphoma. Time point of the sample: newly diagnosed, previously untreated cHL patient sample. The assay was immunoSEQ multiplex PCR, and TCRdb's table has in-frame clones only and misses some. The repertoire holds approximately 70,000 clones, over 85% seen once, with 2.6% in the top ten. Specimen: peripheral blood mononuclear cells (PBMCs). These receptors all come from a human donor with classical Hodgkin lymphoma.

The chain employs TRBV5-1 and TRBJ2-1; a possible D gene is TRBD2 (5 bases). CDR3 length equals 16 residues. The V and J ends lost 0 bases and 5 bases respectively, with 15 bases between them. Per the germline V gene, CDR1 is SGHRS and CDR2 is YFSETQ. The CDR3 protein is CASSLAPSGDNNEQFF. The CDR3 DNA follows: TGCGCCAGCAGCTTGGCCCCCAGCGGAGACAACAATGAGCAGTTCTTC.

The chain combines TRBV29-1 with TRBJ1-4; D might be TRBD1 (6 bases). CDR3 length: 15 residues. CDR1 SQVTM and CDR2 ANQGSEA come from the germline V gene. Between the trimmed V and J ends, which lost 7 bases and 6 bases, there was a span of 21 bases. CDR3 coding DNA: TGCAGCGCCCTCGGGGGGGAGGGGGTGCATGAAAAACTGTTTTTT. The encoded protein is CSALGGEGVHEKLFF.

The chain has TRBV2 and TRBJ1-1, with D perhaps matching TRBD1 (6 bases). Germline V CDR1 and CDR2: SNHLY, FYNNEI. The CDR3 runs 15 residues. V was shortened by 5 bases and J by 6 bases, with 19 bases between the two germline ends. For the CDR3, the DNA is TGTGCCAGCAGTTCCCCTGGGCAGGGGATTGCTGAAGCTTTCTTT. Encoded protein: CASSSPGQGIAEAFF.

V is TRBV6-1 and J is TRBJ1-1, with D unresolved. This CDR3 is 16 amino acids long. Germline lookup yields CDR1 MNHNS and CDR2 SASEGT. Trimming took off 3 bases at V and 3 bases at J, with 17 bases between the two ends. The CDR3 region has the DNA TGTGCCAGCAGTGATAGGTCCGGGGAGGTGGACACTGAAGCTTTCTTT. Translating it yields CASSDRSGEVDTEAFF.

The chain carries TRBV2 and TRBJ1-2; D possibly corresponds to TRBD1 (6 bases). This CDR3 comprises 15 residues. CDR1 is SNHLY, CDR2 FYNNEI, per germline. V was shortened by 2 bases and J by 0 bases, with 10 bases between the two germline ends. CDR3 residues: CASSERTAANYGYTF. The DNA of the CDR3 is TGTGCCAGCAGTGAAAGGACAGCAGCTAACTATGGCTACACCTTC.

The chain couples TRBV19 to TRBJ2-7, with D perhaps given as TRBD1 or TRBD2 (6 bases each). Germline assignment: CDR1 LNHDA and CDR2 SQIVND (reference sequence). V gave up 3 bases and J gave up 6 bases, with 12 bases separating them. CDR3 length equals 13 residues. CDR3 in DNA: TGTGCCAGTAGTATCTACAGGGAGGCCGAGCAGTACTTC. It yields the protein CASSIYREAEQYF.

This rearrangement joins TRBV7-9 to TRBJ2-1, with TRBD2 matching 7 bases. There are 15 residues in the CDR3. V lost 3 bases and J lost 5; bases outside the gene matches: 7. Germline assignment: CDR1 SEHNR and CDR2 FQNEAQ (reference sequence). CDR3 residues: CASSLPSGEHNEQFF. The CDR3 coding sequence is TGTGCCAGCAGCTTGCCTAGCGGAGAACACAATGAGCAGTTCTTC.

This clone was counted once. The chain employs TRBV30 and TRBJ1-1, with 8 positions matching TRBD1. The V and J ends lost 4 bases and 4 bases, in that order; junction bases with no gene match: 8. The CDR3 has 14 residues. Germline CDR1 GTSNPN, CDR2 SVGIG (reference sequence). This CDR3 is CAWTTTGVFTEAFF. CDR3 nucleotides: TGTGCCTGGACCACGACAGGGGTGTTCACTGAAGCTTTCTTT.

This clone has just a few counts. The chain has TRBV6-5 and TRBJ1-5; perhaps TRBD1 as D (5 bases). Germline values: CDR1 MNHEY, CDR2 SVGAGI. The germline V and J ends were trimmed by 5 bases and 3 bases, with 11 bases remaining between them. The CDR3 covers 14 residues. In DNA form, the CDR3 reads TGTGCCAGCAGTCCCCGGGACCTCAATCAGCCCCAGCATTTT. It translates to CASSPRDLNQPQHF.

The J gene is TRBJ2-7, the V gene TRBV2; TRBD1 matches 11 bases. Germline V gives CDR1 SNHLY, CDR2 FYNNEI. V trimming: 7 bases; J trimming: 7 bases; junction bases outside the gene matches: 9. This CDR3 contains 14 residues. The chain's CDR3 is CASTWTGGAGEQYF. CDR3 sequence (DNA): TGTGCCAGCACCTGGACAGGGGGCGCGGGGGAGCAGTACTTC.

This clone is a singleton in its sample. J is TRBJ2-1 and V is TRBV6-1; 10 positions match TRBD2. V dropped 4 bases and J dropped 1; count of bases not matched to a gene: 1. This CDR3 is built from 15 residues. The germline V gene has CDR1 MNHNS and CDR2 SASEGT. CDR3 DNA: TGTGCCAGCAGTGTAGCGGGAGGTTCCTACAATGAGCAGTTCTTC. Translating it yields CASSVAGGSYNEQFF.

The chain recombines TRBV28 with TRBJ2-5, with TRBD1 identical over 7 bases. Germline V gene sequence: CDR1 MDHEN, CDR2 SYDVKM. The ends lost 5 bases at V and 5 bases at J; junction bases unmatched: 8. The CDR3 totals 14 residues. The CDR3 coding sequence is TGTGCCAGCAGTCCATACAGGGGCGGCGAGACCCAGTACTTC. Translated, it gives CASSPYRGGETQYF.

This clone was recorded only once. The chain combines TRBV5-5 with TRBJ1-2; D is undetermined. Trimming stripped 2 bases from V and 4 bases from J, with 9 bases between. The CDR3 extends over 13 amino acids. CDR1 and CDR2 from the germline V gene are SGHKS and YYEKEE (reference sequence). In DNA, the CDR3 is TGTGCCAGCAGCTTTGATGTCGGCTATGGCTACACCTTC. Translated: CASSFDVGYGYTF.

V usage is TRBV7-9 and J usage is TRBJ1-1; D is possibly TRBD1 (5 bases). CDR3 length equals 12 residues. The V end lost 5 bases, the J end lost 4 bases, and 8 bases lay between the germline ends. CDR1 is SEHNR and CDR2 is FQNEAQ in the germline V gene (reference sequence). In nucleotides, the CDR3 is TGTGCCAGCAGCCTAAGGGGCACTGAAGCTTTCTTT. This sequence encodes CASSLRGTEAFF.

This clone has just one count. This chain joins TRBV18 and TRBJ1-1, with D uncertain. The germline V gene encodes CDR1 KGHSH and CDR2 LQKENI. CDR3 length equals 14 residues. V was cut by 2 bases and J by 4 bases, with 11 bases left in between. CDR3 nucleotides: TGTGCCAGCTCACCATTGGGCCGCACCACTGAAGCTTTCTTT. Translating it yields CASSPLGRTTEAFF. The complete variable domain, with remaining parts taken from reference TRBV18 and TRBJ1-1, reads NAGVMQNPRHLVRRRGQEARLRCSPMKGHSHVYWYRQLPEEGLKFMVYLQKENIIDESGMPKERFSAEFPKEGPSILRIQQVVRGDSAAYFCASSPLGRTTEAFFGQGTRLTVV.

The CDR3 loop reads CASSPHRDTEAFF. CDR3 DNA sequence: TGTGCCAGCTCACCACACAGGGACACTGAAGCTTTCTTT. The chain recombines TRBV18 with TRBJ1-1; TRBD1 might be the D (6 bases). This CDR3 has 13 residues. V gave up 1 base and J gave up 3 bases, with 6 bases separating them. Germline CDR1 KGHSH, CDR2 LQKENI.

This rearrangement joins TRBV19 to TRBJ2-7; 9 nucleotides match TRBD2. V was clipped by 5 bases and J by 2 bases; unmatched bases: 4. The germline V gene has CDR1 LNHDA and CDR2 SQIVND (reference sequence). CDR3 size: 14 residues. In DNA form, the CDR3 reads TGTGCCAGTAGTCTAGCGGGGTATCCCTACGAGCAGTACTTC. Translating it yields CASSLAGYPYEQYF.

This sequence joins TRBV19 and TRBJ2-1; 13 bases are shared with TRBD2. Losses at the gene ends were 6 bases for V and 1 base for J; bases not matched to a gene: 15. The CDR3 is made up of 20 amino acids. The germline V gene has CDR1 LNHDA and CDR2 SQIVND (reference sequence). In DNA, the CDR3 is TGTGCCAGTAGGACAATCTCCCGGACTAGCGGGAGAAGATCCTACAATGAGCAGTTCTTC. Translating it yields CASRTISRTSGRRSYNEQFF.